The clone carrying this TCR beta chain showed up just a few times. Its antigen is currently unknown. From germline, CDR1 is SGHVS and CDR2 FQNEAQ. V lost 3 bases to trimming and J lost 6 bases, with 8 bases between them. The CDR3 spans 12 residues. The data belong to a study of early T cells in non-severe SARS-CoV-2 infection. Across the whole study: Sequencing of unsorted whole blood was done on bulk RNA, leaving chains unpaired.

General study findings and limits: VDJdb matching skewed toward anti-spike CD8 responses, missing private and CD4 specificities.

The TCR library protocol attached unique molecular identifiers to the individual cDNA molecules. A single record per CDR3 protein comes from TCRdb applying MiXCR to the 5' RACE reads. The sample has approximately 40,000 distinct CDR3 sequences; roughly 6.1% are singletons. The sequencing here drew on whole blood, taken at baseline. The receptor comes from an adult who was a healthcare worker with PCR-confirmed SARS-CoV-2 infection or an uninfected control (not recorded which). The rearrangement links TRBV7-8 to TRBJ1-1; D unclear. In DNA form, the CDR3 reads TGTGCCAGCAGCTTTTCAGCGGCTGAAGCTTTCTTT. It encodes CASSFSAAEAFF.